What follows describes a single T cell receptor beta chain. The sample originates from a study of human T cells and chemical hapten exposure. TCRdb processed the RACE reads anew with MiXCR; each CDR3 protein has one entry. The data show some 39,000 distinct CDR3 sequences, with more than 8% seen just once and approximately 24% held by the top ten. Trimming left V 4 bases short and J 7 bases short, with 19 bases between. Germline V gives CDR1 GTSNPN, CDR2 SVGIG (reference sequence). This CDR3 has 14 amino acids. The time point here: patch test 3, about 24 weeks after DPC sensitization. The treatment here: therapeutic diphenylcyclopropenone sensitization with weekly scalp DPC. Total RNA was isolated from whole blood that had not been fractionated.

Material: whole blood, obtained in connection with sensitization to the hapten diphenylcyclopropenone (DPC). This sequence was found in a man aged 45-65 years with alopecia areata. Some clones in this sample may be carry-over from other donors' samples. The chain couples TRBV30 to TRBJ1-2, with a possible D match to TRBD1 (6 bases). In nucleotides, the CDR3 is TGTGCCTGGAACGAGATAACAGGGAGCAGTGGCTACACCTTC. It encodes CAWNEITGSSGYTF. The full variable domain, its missing parts supplied by reference TRBV30 and TRBJ1-2, is SQTIHQWPATLVQPVGSPLSLECTVEGTSNPNLYWYRQAAGRGLQLLFYSVGIGQISSEVPQNLSASRPQDRQFILSSKKLLLSDSGFYLCAWNEITGSSGYTFGSGTRLTVV.